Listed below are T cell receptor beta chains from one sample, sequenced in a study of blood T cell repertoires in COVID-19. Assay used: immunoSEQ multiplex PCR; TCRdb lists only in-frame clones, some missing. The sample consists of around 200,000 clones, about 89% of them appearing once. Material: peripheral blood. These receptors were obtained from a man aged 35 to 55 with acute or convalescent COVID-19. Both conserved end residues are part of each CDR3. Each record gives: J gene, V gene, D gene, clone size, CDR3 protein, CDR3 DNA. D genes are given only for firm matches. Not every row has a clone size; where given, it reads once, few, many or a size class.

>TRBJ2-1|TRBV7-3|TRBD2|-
CASGQRGGSYNEQFF
TGTGCCAGCGGACAGCGGGGGGGCTCCTACAATGAGCAGTTCTTC
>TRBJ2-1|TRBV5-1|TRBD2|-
CASSPDLAGYYNEQFF
TGCGCCAGCAGCCCAGACCTAGCGGGGTACTACAATGAGCAGTTCTTC
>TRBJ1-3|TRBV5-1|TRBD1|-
CASSRTGAGNTIYF
TGCGCCAGCAGCCGAACAGGGGCTGGAAACACCATATATTTT
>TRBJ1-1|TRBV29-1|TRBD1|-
CSVEKGANTEAFF
TGCAGCGTTGAAAAGGGGGCGAACACTGAAGCTTTCTTT
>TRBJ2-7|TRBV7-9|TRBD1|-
CASSSIQGALGDEQYF
TGTGCCAGCAGCTCGATACAGGGGGCCCTTGGGGACGAGCAGTACTTC
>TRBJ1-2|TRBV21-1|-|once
CASSKERFKGNYGYTF
TGTGCCAGCAGCAAAGAAAGGTTTAAGGGGAACTATGGCTACACCTTC
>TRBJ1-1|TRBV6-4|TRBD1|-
CASRGTGLHTEAFF
TGTGCCAGCAGGGGGACAGGGCTACACACTGAAGCTTTCTTT
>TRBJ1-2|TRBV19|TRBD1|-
CASSIAGTAGGYGYTF
TGTGCCAGTAGTATTGCCGGGACAGCGGGGGGCTATGGCTACACCTTC
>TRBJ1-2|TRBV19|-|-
CASSAPGQPNYGYTF
TGTGCCAGTAGTGCCCCGGGACAACCTAACTATGGCTACACCTTC
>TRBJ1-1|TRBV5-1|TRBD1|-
CASSLVGTGGRTEAFF
TGCGCCAGCAGCTTAGTCGGGACAGGGGGCAGGACTGAAGCTTTCTTT
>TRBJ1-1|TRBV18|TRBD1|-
CASSSGTANTEAFF
TGTGCCAGCTCCTCCGGGACAGCGAACACTGAAGCTTTCTTT
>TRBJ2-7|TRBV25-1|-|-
CASSHPGVSYEQYF
TGTGCCAGCAGTCACCCGGGGGTATCCTACGAGCAGTACTTC
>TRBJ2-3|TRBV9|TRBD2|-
CASRGGSSTDTQYF
TGTGCCAGCCGGGGGGGGTCTAGCACAGATACGCAGTATTTT
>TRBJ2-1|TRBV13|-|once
CASSGTHGGEQFF
TGTGCCAGCTCTGGGACCCACGGAGGGGAGCAGTTCTTC
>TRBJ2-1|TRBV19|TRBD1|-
CASTPRDSPIPNEQFF
TGTGCCAGTACCCCTCGGGACAGCCCGATACCAAATGAGCAGTTCTTC
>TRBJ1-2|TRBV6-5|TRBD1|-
CASGRTGLYGYTF
TGTGCCAGTGGAAGGACAGGGCTATACGGCTACACCTTC
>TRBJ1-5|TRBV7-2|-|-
CASSLPGPGRPQHF
TGTGCCAGCAGCTTACCAGGGCCCGGTAGGCCCCAGCATTTT
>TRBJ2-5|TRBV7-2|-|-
CASSLSPGQGQETQYF
TGTGCCAGCAGCTTATCCCCCGGCCAGGGCCAAGAGACCCAGTACTTC
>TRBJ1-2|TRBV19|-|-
CASIPRGNYGYTF
TGTGCCAGTATTCCGAGGGGGAACTATGGCTACACCTTC
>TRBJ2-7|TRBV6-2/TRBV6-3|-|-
CASSRRIYEQYF
TGTGCCAGCAGCCGCAGGATCTACGAGCAGTACTTC
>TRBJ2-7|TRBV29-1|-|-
CSVASTGYEQYF
TGCAGCGTCGCCTCGACAGGTTACGAGCAGTACTTC
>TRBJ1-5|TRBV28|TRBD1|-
CASSPSRGTGVGNQPQHF
TGTGCCAGCAGTCCGTCGCGCGGGACAGGGGTCGGCAATCAGCCCCAGCATTTT